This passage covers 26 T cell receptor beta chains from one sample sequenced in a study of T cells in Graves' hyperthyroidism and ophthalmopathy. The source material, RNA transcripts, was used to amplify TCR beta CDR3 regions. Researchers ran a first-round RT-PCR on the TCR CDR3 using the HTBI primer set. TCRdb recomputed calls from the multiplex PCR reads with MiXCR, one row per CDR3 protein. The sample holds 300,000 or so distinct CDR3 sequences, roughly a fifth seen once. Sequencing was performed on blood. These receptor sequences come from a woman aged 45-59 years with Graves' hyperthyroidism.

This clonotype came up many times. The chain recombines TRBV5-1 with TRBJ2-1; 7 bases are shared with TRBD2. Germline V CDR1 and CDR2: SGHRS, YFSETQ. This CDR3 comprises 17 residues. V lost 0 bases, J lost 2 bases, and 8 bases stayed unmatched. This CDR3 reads CASSLGSAGKPYNEQFF. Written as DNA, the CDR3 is TGCGCCAGCAGCTTGGGATCAGCGGGGAAACCCTACAATGAGCAGTTCTTC.

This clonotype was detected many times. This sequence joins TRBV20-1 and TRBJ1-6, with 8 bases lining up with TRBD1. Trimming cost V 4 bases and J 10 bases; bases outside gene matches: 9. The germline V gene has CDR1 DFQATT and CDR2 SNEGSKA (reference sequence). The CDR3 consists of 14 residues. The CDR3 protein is CSAIAGQGGSPLHF. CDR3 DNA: TGCAGTGCTATTGCCGGACAGGGAGGCTCACCCCTCCACTTT.

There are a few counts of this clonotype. The CDR3: CASSFTSGSQYF. CDR3 bases: TGCGCCAGCAGCTTTACTAGCGGGAGTCAGTATTTT. The J gene is TRBJ2-3, the V gene TRBV5-1; 11 bases match TRBD2. Germline trimming cut 2 bases from V and 12 bases from J; bases unmatched to any gene: 2. The germline gives CDR1 SGHRS, CDR2 YFSETQ. This CDR3 spans 12 amino acids.

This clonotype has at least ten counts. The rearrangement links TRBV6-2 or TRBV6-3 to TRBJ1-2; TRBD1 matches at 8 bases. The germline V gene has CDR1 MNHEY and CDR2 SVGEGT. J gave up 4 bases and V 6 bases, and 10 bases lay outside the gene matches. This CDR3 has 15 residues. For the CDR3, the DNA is TGTGCCAGCAGCGGTGGACAGGGAAGTCGCTATGGCTACACCTTC. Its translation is CASSGGQGSRYGYTF.

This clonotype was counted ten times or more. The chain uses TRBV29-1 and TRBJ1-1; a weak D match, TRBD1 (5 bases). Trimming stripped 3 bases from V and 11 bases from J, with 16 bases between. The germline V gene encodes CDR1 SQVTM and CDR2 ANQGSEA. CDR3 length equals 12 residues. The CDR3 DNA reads TGCAGCGTTGAGGGGGGGGGGGATCTGGCTTTCTTT. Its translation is CSVEGGGDLAFF.

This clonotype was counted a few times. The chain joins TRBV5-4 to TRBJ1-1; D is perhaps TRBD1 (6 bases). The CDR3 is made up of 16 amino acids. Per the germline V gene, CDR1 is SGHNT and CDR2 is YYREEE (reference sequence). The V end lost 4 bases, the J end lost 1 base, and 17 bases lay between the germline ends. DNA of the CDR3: TGTGCCAGCAGCACGAAAAACAGGGCATGGAACACTGAAGCTTTCTTT. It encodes CASSTKNRAWNTEAFF.

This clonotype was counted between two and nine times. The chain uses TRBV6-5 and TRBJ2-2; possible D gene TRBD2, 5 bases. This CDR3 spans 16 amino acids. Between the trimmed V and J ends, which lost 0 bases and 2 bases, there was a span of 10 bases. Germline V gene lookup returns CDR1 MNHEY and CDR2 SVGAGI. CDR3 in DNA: TGTGCCAGCAGTTACTCGTCACGGACTAACACCGGGGAGCTGTTTTTT. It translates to CASSYSSRTNTGELFF.

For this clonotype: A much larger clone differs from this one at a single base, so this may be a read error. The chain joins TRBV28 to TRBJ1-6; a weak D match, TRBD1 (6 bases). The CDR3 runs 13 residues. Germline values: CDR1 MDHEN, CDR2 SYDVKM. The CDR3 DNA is TGTGCCGCCACAGGACAGTATAATTCACCCCACCACTTT. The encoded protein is CAATGQYNSPHHF.

CDR3 residues: CASSSGTSGNNEQFF. The CDR3 DNA reads as TGTGCCAGCAGTTCAGGGACTAGCGGGAACAATGAGCAGTTCTTC. V and J are TRBV28 and TRBJ2-1; 13 nucleotides align to TRBD2. The trim removed 4 bases at V and 5 bases at J, leaving 2 bases unmatched. Germline CDR1 MDHEN, CDR2 SYDVKM. The CDR3 runs to 15 residues.

CDR3 residues: CATSRKLTGGAETQYF. CDR3 DNA: TGTGCCACCAGCAGGAAGTTGACAGGGGGCGCGGAGACCCAGTACTTC. V gene TRBV15 combines with J gene TRBJ2-5, with 10 bases identical to TRBD1. The germline V gene has CDR1 LNHNV and CDR2 YYDKDF (reference sequence). Trimming took 3 bases from V and 5 from J; bases not matched to a gene: 9. The CDR3 is 16 residues long.

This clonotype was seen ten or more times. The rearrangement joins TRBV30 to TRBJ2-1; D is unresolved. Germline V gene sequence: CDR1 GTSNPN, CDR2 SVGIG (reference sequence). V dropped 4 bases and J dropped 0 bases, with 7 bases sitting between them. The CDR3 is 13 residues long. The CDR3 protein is CAWIGRSYNEQFF. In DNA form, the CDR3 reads TGTGCCTGGATCGGGCGCTCCTACAATGAGCAGTTCTTC.

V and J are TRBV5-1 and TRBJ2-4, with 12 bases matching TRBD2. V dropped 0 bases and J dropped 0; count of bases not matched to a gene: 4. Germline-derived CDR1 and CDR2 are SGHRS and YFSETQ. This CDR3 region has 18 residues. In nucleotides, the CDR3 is TGCGCCAGCAGCTTGGCCGGGACTAGCGGGTTAGCCAAAAACATTCAGTACTTC. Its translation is CASSLAGTSGLAKNIQYF.

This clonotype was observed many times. The DNA for the CDR3 is TGTGCCAGCAGCTTAAATCTAGGGAAAGATACGCAGTATTTT. Amino acid sequence: CASSLNLGKDTQYF. V is TRBV13 and J is TRBJ2-3; no firm D call. Germline loops: CDR1 PRHDT, CDR2 FYEKMQ (reference sequence). Deletions cut 2 bases from V and 5 bases from J, with 11 bases between. The CDR3 is 14 residues long.

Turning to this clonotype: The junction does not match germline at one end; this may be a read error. The CDR3 reads CASSRTGTLANYCYTF. The CDR3 coding sequence is TGTGCCAGCAGCCGAACCGGGACCTTAGCTAACTATTGCTACACCTTC. This chain joins TRBV7-9 and TRBJ1-2, with D perhaps TRBD1 (5 bases). The CDR3 covers 16 residues. CDR1 is SEHNR and CDR2 is FQNEAQ in the germline V gene (reference sequence).

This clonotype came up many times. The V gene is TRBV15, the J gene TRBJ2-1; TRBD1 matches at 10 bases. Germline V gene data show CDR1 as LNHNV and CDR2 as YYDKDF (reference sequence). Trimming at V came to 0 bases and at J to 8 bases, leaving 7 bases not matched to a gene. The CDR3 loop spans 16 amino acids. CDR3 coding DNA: TGTGCCACCAGCAGAGATAGGGGGACAGGGGTCCATGAGCAGTTCTTC. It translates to CATSRDRGTGVHEQFF.

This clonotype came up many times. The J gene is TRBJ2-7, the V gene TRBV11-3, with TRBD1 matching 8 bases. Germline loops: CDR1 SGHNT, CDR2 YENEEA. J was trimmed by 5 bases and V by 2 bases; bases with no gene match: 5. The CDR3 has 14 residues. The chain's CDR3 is CASSLRLDRDEQYF. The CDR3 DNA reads TGTGCCAGCAGCTTACGATTGGACAGGGACGAGCAGTACTTC.

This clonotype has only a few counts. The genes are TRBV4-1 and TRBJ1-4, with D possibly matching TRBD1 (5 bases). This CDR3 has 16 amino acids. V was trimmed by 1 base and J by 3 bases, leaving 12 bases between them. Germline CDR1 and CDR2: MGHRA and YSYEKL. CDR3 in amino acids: CASSQVKGRSNEKLFF. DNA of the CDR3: TGCGCCAGCAGCCAAGTGAAGGGGAGGTCTAATGAAAAACTGTTTTTT.

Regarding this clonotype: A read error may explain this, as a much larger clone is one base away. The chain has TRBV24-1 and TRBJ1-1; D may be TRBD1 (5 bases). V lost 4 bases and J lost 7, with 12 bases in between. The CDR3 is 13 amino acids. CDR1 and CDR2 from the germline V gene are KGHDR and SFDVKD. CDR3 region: CATSEFDSVEAFF. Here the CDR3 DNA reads TGTGCCACCAGTGAGTTCGACAGCGTTGAAGCTTTCTTT.

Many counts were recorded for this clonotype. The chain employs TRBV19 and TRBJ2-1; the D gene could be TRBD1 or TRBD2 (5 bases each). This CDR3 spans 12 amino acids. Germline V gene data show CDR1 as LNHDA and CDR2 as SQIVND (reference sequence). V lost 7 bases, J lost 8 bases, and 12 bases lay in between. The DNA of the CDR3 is TGTGCCAGTACTTCCAGGGACCATGAGCAGTTCTTC. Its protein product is CASTSRDHEQFF. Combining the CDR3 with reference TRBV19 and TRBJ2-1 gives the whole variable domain DGGITQSPKYLFRKEGQNVTLSCEQNLNHDAMYWYRQDPGQGLRLIYYSQIVNDFQKGDIAEGYSVSREKKESFPLTVTSAQKNPTAFYLCASTSRDHEQFFGPGTRLTVL.

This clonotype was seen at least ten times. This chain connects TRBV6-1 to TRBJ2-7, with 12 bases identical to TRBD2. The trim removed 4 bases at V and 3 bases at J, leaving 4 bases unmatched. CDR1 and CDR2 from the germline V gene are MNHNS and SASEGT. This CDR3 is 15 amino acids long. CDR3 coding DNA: TGTGCCAGCAGTGCCCGGACTAGCGGGGACTACGAGCAGTACTTC. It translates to CASSARTSGDYEQYF.

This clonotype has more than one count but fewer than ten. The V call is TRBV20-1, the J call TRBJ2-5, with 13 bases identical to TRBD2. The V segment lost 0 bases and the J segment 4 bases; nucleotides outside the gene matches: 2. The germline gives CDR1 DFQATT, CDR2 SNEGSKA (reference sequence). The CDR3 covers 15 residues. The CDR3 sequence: CSARDRLAGGETQYF. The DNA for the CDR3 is TGCAGTGCTAGAGATCGACTAGCGGGGGGAGAGACCCAGTACTTC.

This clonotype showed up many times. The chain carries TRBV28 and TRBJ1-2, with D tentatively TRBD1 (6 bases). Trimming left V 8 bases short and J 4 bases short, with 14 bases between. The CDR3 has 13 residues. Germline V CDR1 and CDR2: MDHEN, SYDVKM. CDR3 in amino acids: CASGTGPTYGYTF. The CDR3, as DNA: TGTGCCAGCGGAACAGGGCCCACCTATGGCTACACCTTC.

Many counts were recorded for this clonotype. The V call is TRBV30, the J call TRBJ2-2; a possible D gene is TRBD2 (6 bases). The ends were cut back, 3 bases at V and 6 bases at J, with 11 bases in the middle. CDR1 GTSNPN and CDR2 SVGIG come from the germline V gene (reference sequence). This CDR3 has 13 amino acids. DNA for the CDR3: TGTGCCTGGAGAGATACGGGGGCCGGGGAGCTGTTTTTT. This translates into CAWRDTGAGELFF.

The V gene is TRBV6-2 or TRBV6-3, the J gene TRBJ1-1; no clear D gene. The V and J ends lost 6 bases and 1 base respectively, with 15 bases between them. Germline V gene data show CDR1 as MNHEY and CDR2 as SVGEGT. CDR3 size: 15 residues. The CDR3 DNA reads TGTGCCAGCAGAGATGCGGGAAGCCCGAACACTGAAGCTTTCTTT. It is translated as CASRDAGSPNTEAFF.

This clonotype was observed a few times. This CDR3 is CASSLGLASGYGYTF. The CDR3, as DNA: TGTGCCAGCAGCTTAGGTCTTGCGTCGGGCTATGGCTACACCTTC. This chain joins TRBV7-9 and TRBJ1-2; D unclear. Trimming left V 1 base short and J 4 bases short, with 13 bases between. Germline CDR1 reads SEHNR; CDR2 reads FQNEAQ (reference sequence). This CDR3 region has 15 residues.

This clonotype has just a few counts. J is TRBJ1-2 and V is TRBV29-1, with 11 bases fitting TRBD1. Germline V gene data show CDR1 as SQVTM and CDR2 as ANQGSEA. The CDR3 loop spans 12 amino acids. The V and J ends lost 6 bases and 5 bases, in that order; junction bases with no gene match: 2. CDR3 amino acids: CSVGQGVYGYTF. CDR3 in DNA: TGCAGCGTGGGACAGGGGGTTTATGGCTACACCTTC.